The clone carrying this T cell receptor beta chain came up many times. The entry originates in a study of blood T cells in healthy people across ages. V lost 10 bases and J 2 bases, leaving 14 bases between the germline ends. The germline gives CDR1 ENHRY, CDR2 SYGVKD. This CDR3 is 13 amino acids long. The use of a sample-barcoded 5' primer and a J-beta primer mix characterized a second PCR of roughly 6 to 11 cycles. TCRdb fed the 5' RACE reads into MiXCR, producing one record per CDR3 protein. The data show roughly 1,500,000 distinct CDR3 sequences, 30% to 40% seen once. The chain is built from TRBV10-3 and TRBJ2-5; tentatively, D is TRBD2 (6 bases). The clonotype was recovered from a woman in her 30s in good health. Input material: blood. CDR3 region: CATTRDFQETQYF. CDR3 nucleotide sequence: TGTGCCACCACGCGGGACTTTCAAGAGACCCAGTACTTC.